This T cell receptor (beta chain) came from a study of cytomegalovirus exposure and HLA in healthy donors. 60 Vbeta and 13 Jbeta primers were used in PCR. As handled by the study authors: Later reanalysis found about 80 million unique TCR beta chains, around 10 million of them shared. The assay was immunoSEQ multiplex PCR, and TCRdb's table has in-frame clones only and misses some. Clonal size and the V and J genes are those of that table, whereas D and trimming came from the DNA. The table lists roughly 190,000 clones, under 80% of them singletons. The CDR3 covers 13 residues. Trimming removed 2 bases at V and 4 bases at J, with 11 bases between. Looked up from germline, CDR1 is SQVTM and CDR2 is ANQGSEA. Study-wide results and caveats: Listed as cytomegalovirus-associated were more than 150 TCR beta chains.

With regard to this clone: What it binds is not known.

The chain couples TRBV29-1 to TRBJ1-1; D remains ambiguous. This receptor was obtained from a female donor in good health and CMV-seronegative. Material: PBMCs. CDR3 loop: CSVESGVGTEAFF. The CDR3 nucleotides are TGCAGCGTTGAATCCGGGGTCGGCACTGAAGCTTTCTTT. The full variable domain, with the rest looked up from reference TRBV29-1 and TRBJ1-1, is SAVISQKPSRDICQRGTSLTIQCQVDSQVTMMFWYRQQPGQSLTLIATANQGSEATYESGFVIDKFPISRPNLTFSTLTVSNMSPEDSSIYLCSVESGVGTEAFFGQGTRLTVV.